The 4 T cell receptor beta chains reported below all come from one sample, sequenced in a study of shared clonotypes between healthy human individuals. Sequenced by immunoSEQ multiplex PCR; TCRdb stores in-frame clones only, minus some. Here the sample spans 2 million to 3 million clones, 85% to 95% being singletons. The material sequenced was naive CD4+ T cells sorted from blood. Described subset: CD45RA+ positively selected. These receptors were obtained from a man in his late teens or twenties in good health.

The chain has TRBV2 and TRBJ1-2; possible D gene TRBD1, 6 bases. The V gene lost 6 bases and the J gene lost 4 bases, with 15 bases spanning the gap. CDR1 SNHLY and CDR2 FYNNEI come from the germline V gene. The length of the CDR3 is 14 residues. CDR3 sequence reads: CASRRPGAGYGYTF. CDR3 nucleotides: TGTGCCAGCAGGAGGCCGGGGGCTGGCTATGGCTACACCTTC.

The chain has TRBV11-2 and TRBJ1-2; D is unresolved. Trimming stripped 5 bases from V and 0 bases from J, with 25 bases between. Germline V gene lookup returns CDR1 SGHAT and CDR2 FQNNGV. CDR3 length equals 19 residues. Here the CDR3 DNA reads TGTGCCAGCAGCCCACGCGTTAGACTGTCCCCTTCTTCTAACTATGGCTACACCTTC. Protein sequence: CASSPRVRLSPSSNYGYTF.

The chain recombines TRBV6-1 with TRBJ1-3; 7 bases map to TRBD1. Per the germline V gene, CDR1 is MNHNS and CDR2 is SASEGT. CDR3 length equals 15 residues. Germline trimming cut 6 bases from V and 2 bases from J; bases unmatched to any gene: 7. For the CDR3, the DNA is TGTGCCAGCAGCCAGACAGGGCGGACTGGAAACACCATATATTTT. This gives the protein CASSQTGRTGNTIYF.

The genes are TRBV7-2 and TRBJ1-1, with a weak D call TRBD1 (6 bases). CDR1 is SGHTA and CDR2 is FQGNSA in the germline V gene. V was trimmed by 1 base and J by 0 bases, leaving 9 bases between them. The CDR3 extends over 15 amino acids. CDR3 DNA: TGTGCCAGCAGCTTAGAACAGGGATTGAACACTGAAGCTTTCTTT. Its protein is CASSLEQGLNTEAFF.